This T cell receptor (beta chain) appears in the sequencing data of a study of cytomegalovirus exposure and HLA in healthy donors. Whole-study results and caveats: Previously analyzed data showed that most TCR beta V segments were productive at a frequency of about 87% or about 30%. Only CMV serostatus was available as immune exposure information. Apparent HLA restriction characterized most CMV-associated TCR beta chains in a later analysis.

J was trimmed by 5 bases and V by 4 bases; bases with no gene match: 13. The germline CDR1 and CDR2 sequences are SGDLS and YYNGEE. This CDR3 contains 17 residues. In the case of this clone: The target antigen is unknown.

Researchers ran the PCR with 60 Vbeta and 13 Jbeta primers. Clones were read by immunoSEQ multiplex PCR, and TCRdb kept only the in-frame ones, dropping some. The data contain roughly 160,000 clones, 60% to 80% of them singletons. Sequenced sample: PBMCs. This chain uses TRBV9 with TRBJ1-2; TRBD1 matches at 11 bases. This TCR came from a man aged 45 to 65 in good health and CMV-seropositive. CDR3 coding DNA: TGTGCCAGCAGCCCCCAACCGGGACAGGGGGGAGGGTATGGCTACACCTTC. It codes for CASSPQPGQGGGYGYTF.